This record looks at one TCR beta chain sequence and its context. Its cognate antigen is unknown. Other DNA sequences in this sample translate to the same CDR3. The data stem from a study of cytomegalovirus exposure and HLA in healthy donors. Broader study findings: TCR beta chains numbering 150 to 200 were designated cytomegalovirus-associated.

The CDR3 spans 15 residues. The germline V gene has CDR1 SNHLY and CDR2 FYNNEI. With 7 bases clipped from V and 4 bases from J, the junction kept 8 bases outside the gene matches. The PCR ran on 60 Vbeta and 13 Jbeta primers. Sequencing was performed with immunoSEQ multiplex PCR; in TCRdb, only in-frame clones are kept and a portion is missing. The data contain about 89,000 clones, 65% to 80% of them singletons. The chain combines TRBV2 with TRBJ2-3, with 10 bases aligning to TRBD2. This receptor was identified in a man aged 25-40 years in good health and CMV-seronegative. The sequenced sample was PBMCs. The CDR3 DNA is TGTGCCAGCACCATCCTAGGACTAGCGGCAGATACGCAGTATTTT. It encodes CASTILGLAADTQYF.